What follows are 21 T cell receptor beta chains derived from one specimen sequenced in a study of cytomegalovirus exposure and HLA in healthy donors. PCR employed 60 Vbeta and 13 Jbeta primers. Data came from immunoSEQ multiplex PCR; TCRdb stores just in-frame clones and leaves some out. The sample includes 120,000 to 150,000 clones, nearly 80% of them seen just once. Sequencing was performed on PBMCs. Receptors were obtained from a man in his forties in good health and CMV-seropositive.

On this clone: At one end, the junction sequence differs from germline, possibly due to a read error. V and J are TRBV12-5 and TRBJ2-1; no firm D call. The V gene's germline CDR1 is LGHNT and CDR2 FRNRAP. The CDR3 is 13 residues long. CDR3 amino acids: CASGSYTYSEQFF. In DNA form, the CDR3 reads TGTGCTAGTGGTTCTTACACGTACAGTGAGCAGTTCTTC. Using reference TRBV12-5 and TRBJ2-1 for the parts outside the CDR3, the full variable domain is DARVTQTPRHKVTEMGQEVTMRCQPILGHNTVFWYRQTMMQGLELLAYFRNRAPLDDSGMPKDRFSAEMPDATLATLKIQPSEPRDSAVYFCASGSYTYSEQFFGPGTRLTVL.

The chain employs TRBV6-5 and TRBJ2-3, with D maybe TRBD1 (6 bases). Germline V gene lookup returns CDR1 MNHEY and CDR2 SVGAGI. CDR3 size: 14 residues. Trimming removed 7 bases at V and 1 base at J, with 12 bases between. The CDR3 DNA follows: TGTGCCAGCATTCTGGCAGGGGGCACAGATACGCAGTATTTT. Translation gives CASILAGGTDTQYF.

The rearrangement uses TRBV2 and TRBJ1-1; D possibly corresponds to TRBD1 (6 bases). V lost 9 bases and J lost 10, with 18 bases in between. This CDR3 has 12 amino acids. Germline V gene data show CDR1 as SNHLY and CDR2 as FYNNEI. CDR3 coding DNA: TGTGCCAGATCTATTCCACAGGGAGTAGCTTTCTTT. Its translation: CARSIPQGVAFF.

This sequence joins TRBV18 and TRBJ1-1; 7 bases fit TRBD1. The germline V gene encodes CDR1 KGHSH and CDR2 LQKENI. The CDR3 is 16 residues long. V lost 4 bases and J lost 1; bases outside the gene matches: 9. Written as DNA, the CDR3 is TGTGCCAGCTCACAAAACAGACAGGGCTCGAACACTGAAGCTTTCTTT. Translating gives CASSQNRQGSNTEAFF.

The chain employs TRBV7-6 and TRBJ2-2; D gene uncertain. The CDR3 extends over 13 amino acids. The V gene's germline CDR1 is SGHVS and CDR2 FNYEAQ. The V end was cut by 5 bases, the J end by 3 bases, with 7 bases between. The CDR3 region is CASSPTYTGELFF. The CDR3 nucleotides read TGTGCCAGCAGCCCTACTTACACCGGGGAGCTGTTTTTT.

The genes are TRBV4-1 and TRBJ1-2, with TRBD1 matching over 7 bases. The CDR3 runs to 15 residues. Looked up from germline, CDR1 is MGHRA and CDR2 is YSYEKL. With 0 bases clipped from V and 2 bases from J, the junction kept 3 bases outside the gene matches. The CDR3 DNA is TGCGCCAGCAGCCAAGACGACAGGGAGAACTATGGCTACACCTTC. Its translation is CASSQDDRENYGYTF.

This sequence joins TRBV6-5 and TRBJ2-7; D perhaps matches TRBD1 (5 bases). The CDR3 sequence is 15 residues long. Trimming pared 6 bases from V and 10 bases from J, leaving 25 bases between. Germline V gene sequence: CDR1 MNHEY, CDR2 SVGAGI. CDR3 loop: CASSPGHSYLRGQYF. The CDR3 region has the DNA TGTGCCAGCAGCCCCGGACACTCCTACCTACGAGGACAGTACTTC.

This clone was detected only once. V gene TRBV10-1 combines with J gene TRBJ2-7; D remains ambiguous. V lost 2 bases, J lost 5 bases, and 19 bases lay in between. This CDR3 is 16 amino acids long. The germline CDR1 and CDR2 sequences are WNHNN and SYGVQD (reference sequence). CDR3 nucleotides: TGCGCCAGCAGTGAGACTGCCTCTACTATGAGCCACGAGCAGTACTTC. Translated: CASSETASTMSHEQYF.

DNA of the CDR3: TGTGCCAGCAGCCGACAGGGATCCCTCTACGAGCAGTACTTC. Translating gives CASSRQGSLYEQYF. The genes are TRBV4-2 and TRBJ2-7, with TRBD1 identical over 7 bases. Germline CDR1 is LGHNA and CDR2 is YNFKEQ. The junction had 6 bases not matched to a gene; V was cut back by 4 bases and J by 3 bases. The CDR3 is 14 residues long.

This clone was seen only a few times. This rearrangement joins TRBV10-3 to TRBJ2-1, with D unclear. Deletions cut 0 bases from V and 6 bases from J, with 9 bases between. CDR1 is ENHRY, CDR2 SYGVKD, per germline. The CDR3 covers 14 residues. CDR3 region: CAISESTWANEQFF. The CDR3 nucleotides read TGTGCCATCAGTGAGTCGACCTGGGCCAATGAGCAGTTCTTC.

The chain recombines TRBV7-9 with TRBJ1-1, with 8 positions matching TRBD1. CDR1 is SEHNR and CDR2 is FQNEAQ in the germline V gene (reference sequence). J lost 5 bases, V lost 0 bases, and 8 bases had no gene match. This CDR3 is built from 16 residues. Written as DNA, the CDR3 is TGTGCCAGCAGCTTAGCAGTTACAGGGGGTTTAACTGAAGCTTTCTTT. Amino acid sequence: CASSLAVTGGLTEAFF.

The V gene is TRBV27, the J gene TRBJ1-5; D remains ambiguous. Trimming took 3 bases from V and 6 from J, leaving 12 bases between them. CDR1 is MNHEY, CDR2 SMNVEV, per germline (reference sequence). The CDR3 runs to 14 residues. CDR3 DNA: TGTGCCAGCAGTTTCAGGCCAGTCGGTCAGCCCCAGCATTTT. Its protein is CASSFRPVGQPQHF.

This chain joins TRBV14 and TRBJ1-1, with TRBD1 identical over 9 bases. J gave up 0 bases and V 4 bases, and 3 bases lay outside the gene matches. Germline V CDR1 and CDR2: SGHDN, FVKESK. The length of the CDR3 is 15 residues. For the CDR3, the DNA is TGTGCCAGCAGCCGAAGGACAGGGGTGAACACTGAAGCTTTCTTT. Its protein is CASSRRTGVNTEAFF.

The J gene is TRBJ2-1, the V gene TRBV5-8, with D maybe TRBD2 (6 bases). V lost 2 bases, J lost 8 bases, and 11 bases lay in between. The length of the CDR3 is 13 residues. CDR1 and CDR2 from the germline V gene are SGHTS and YDEGEE. CDR3 sequence (DNA): TGTGCCAGCAGCTTCACGCGGGGCCATGAGCAGTTCTTC. It translates to CASSFTRGHEQFF.

The rearrangement links TRBV27 to TRBJ1-2; unclear D gene. This CDR3 is built from 10 residues. The germline V and J ends were trimmed by 3 bases and 14 bases, with 10 bases remaining between them. Germline V CDR1 and CDR2: MNHEY, SMNVEV (reference sequence). The DNA of the CDR3 is TGTGCCAGCAGTTTTCTCCCGTCGACCTTC. Translation: CASSFLPSTF.

V gene TRBV5-8 combines with J gene TRBJ2-1; TRBD2 agrees at 8 bases. The CDR3 has 16 amino acids. CDR1 and CDR2 (germline): SGHTS, YDEGEE. The trim removed 1 base at V and 9 bases at J, leaving 12 bases unmatched. The CDR3 region is CASSLRGLAGYPEQFF. As DNA, the CDR3 is TGTGCCAGCAGCTTGAGGGGGTTAGCGGGATATCCTGAGCAGTTCTTC.

The chain recombines TRBV7-3 with TRBJ1-1; D is possibly TRBD1 (5 bases). There are 14 residues in the CDR3. Germline CDR1 and CDR2: SGHTA and FQGTGA. V shed 1 base and J shed 4 bases, with 10 bases lying between them. The CDR3 DNA reads TGTGCCAGCAGCTTAAATGGGGGGGTCACTGAAGCTTTCTTT. It translates to CASSLNGGVTEAFF.

The rearrangement uses TRBV11-3 and TRBJ2-3, with 13 bases identical to TRBD2. The CDR3 extends over 12 amino acids. V shed 4 bases and J 14 bases; nucleotides not matched to a gene: 3. Germline-derived CDR1 and CDR2 are SGHNT and YENEEA. The CDR3 coding sequence is TGTGCCAGCAGCTCAACTAGCGGGAGGGTGTATTTT. Its translation is CASSSTSGRVYF.

The chain carries TRBV19 and TRBJ1-2; 9 nucleotides match TRBD1. In germline, CDR1 is LNHDA, CDR2 SQIVND (reference sequence). Trimming at V came to 4 bases and at J to 4 bases, leaving 7 bases not matched to a gene. The CDR3 loop spans 15 amino acids. The chain's CDR3 is CASSTTGQGSYGYTF. The CDR3 DNA reads as TGTGCCAGTAGTACCACCGGACAGGGGAGCTATGGCTACACCTTC.

The chain employs TRBV9 and TRBJ2-1; D may be TRBD2 (6 bases). The CDR3 spans 15 residues. Germline CDR1 and CDR2: SGDLS and YYNGEE. Trimming shortened V by 2 bases and J by 9 bases, and 18 bases separated the two germline ends. The CDR3 coding sequence is TGTGCCAGCAGCGTGGGACTCGGGGCGGGCGGTGAGCAGTTCTTC. Protein: CASSVGLGAGGEQFF.

This chain connects TRBV15 to TRBJ1-5, with D unclear. This CDR3 region has 17 residues. The germline V and J ends were trimmed by 0 bases and 3 bases, with 15 bases remaining between them. Germline loops: CDR1 LNHNV, CDR2 YYDKDF (reference sequence). DNA for the CDR3: TGTGCCACCAGCAGAGAACCCCTCCTCAGTGACAATCAGCCCCAGCATTTT. It encodes CATSREPLLSDNQPQHF.